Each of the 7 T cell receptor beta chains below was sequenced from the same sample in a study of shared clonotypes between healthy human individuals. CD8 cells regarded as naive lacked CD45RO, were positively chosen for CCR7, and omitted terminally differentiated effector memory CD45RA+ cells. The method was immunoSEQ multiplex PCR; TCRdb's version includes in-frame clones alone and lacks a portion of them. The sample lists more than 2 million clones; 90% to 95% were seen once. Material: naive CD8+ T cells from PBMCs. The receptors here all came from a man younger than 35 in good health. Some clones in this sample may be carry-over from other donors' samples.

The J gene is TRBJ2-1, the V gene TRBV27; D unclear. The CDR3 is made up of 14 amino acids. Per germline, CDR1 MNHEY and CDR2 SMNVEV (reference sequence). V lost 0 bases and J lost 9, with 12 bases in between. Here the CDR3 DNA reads TGTGCCAGCAGTTTATCCATTGGTAGTTCTGAGCAGTTCTTC. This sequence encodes CASSLSIGSSEQFF.

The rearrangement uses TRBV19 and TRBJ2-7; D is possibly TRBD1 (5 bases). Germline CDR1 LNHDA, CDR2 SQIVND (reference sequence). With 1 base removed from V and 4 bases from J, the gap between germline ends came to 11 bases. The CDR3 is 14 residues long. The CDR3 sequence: CASSIALGPYEQYF. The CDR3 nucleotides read TGTGCCAGTAGTATAGCGTTGGGGCCTTACGAGCAGTACTTC. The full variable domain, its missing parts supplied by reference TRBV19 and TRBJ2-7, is DGGITQSPKYLFRKEGQNVTLSCEQNLNHDAMYWYRQDPGQGLRLIYYSQIVNDFQKGDIAEGYSVSREKKESFPLTVTSAQKNPTAFYLCASSIALGPYEQYFGPGTRLTVT.

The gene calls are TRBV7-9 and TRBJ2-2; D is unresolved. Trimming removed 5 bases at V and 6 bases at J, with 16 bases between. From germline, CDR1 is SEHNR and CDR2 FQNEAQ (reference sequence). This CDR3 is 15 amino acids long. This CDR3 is CASSPRWYAPGELFF. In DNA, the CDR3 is TGTGCCAGCAGCCCCCGTTGGTATGCCCCCGGGGAGCTGTTTTTT.

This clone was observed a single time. CDR3 coding DNA: TGTGCCAGTAGCTTGGACCTAGAATCTCCCTACGAGCAGTACTTC. Its translation is CASSLDLESPYEQYF. This rearrangement joins TRBV19 to TRBJ2-7; D not certain. Trimming left V 6 bases short and J 2 bases short, with 17 bases between. The CDR3 totals 15 residues. CDR1 and CDR2 from the germline V gene are LNHDA and SQIVND (reference sequence).

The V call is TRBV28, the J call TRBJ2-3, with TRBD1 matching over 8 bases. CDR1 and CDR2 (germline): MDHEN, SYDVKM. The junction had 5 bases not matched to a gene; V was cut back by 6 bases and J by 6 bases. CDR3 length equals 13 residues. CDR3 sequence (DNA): TGTGCCAGCAGATTGACAGGGGACGATACGCAGTATTTT. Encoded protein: CASRLTGDDTQYF.

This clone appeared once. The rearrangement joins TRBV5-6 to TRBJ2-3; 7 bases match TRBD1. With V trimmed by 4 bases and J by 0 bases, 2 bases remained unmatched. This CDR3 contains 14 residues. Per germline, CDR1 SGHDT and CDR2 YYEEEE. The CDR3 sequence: CASSGDRSTDTQYF. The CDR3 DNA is TGTGCCAGCAGCGGGGACAGAAGCACAGATACGCAGTATTTT.

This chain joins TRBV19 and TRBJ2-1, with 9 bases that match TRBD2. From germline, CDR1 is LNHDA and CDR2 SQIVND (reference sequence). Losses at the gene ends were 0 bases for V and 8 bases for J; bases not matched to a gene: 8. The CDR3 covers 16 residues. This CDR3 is CASSIDAGGFQDEQFF. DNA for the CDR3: TGTGCCAGTAGTATAGATGCGGGAGGGTTTCAGGATGAGCAGTTCTTC.